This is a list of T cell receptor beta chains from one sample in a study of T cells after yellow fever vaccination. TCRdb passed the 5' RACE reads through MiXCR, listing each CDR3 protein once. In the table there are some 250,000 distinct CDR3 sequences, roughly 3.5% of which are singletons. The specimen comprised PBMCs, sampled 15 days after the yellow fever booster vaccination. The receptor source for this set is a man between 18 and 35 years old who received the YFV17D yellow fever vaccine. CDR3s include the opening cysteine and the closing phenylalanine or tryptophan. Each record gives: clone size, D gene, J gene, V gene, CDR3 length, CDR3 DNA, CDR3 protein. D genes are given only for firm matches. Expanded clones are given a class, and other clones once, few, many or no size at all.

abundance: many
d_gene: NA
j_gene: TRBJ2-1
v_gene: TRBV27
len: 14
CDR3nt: TGTGCCAGCCGAGACGATTCTCAGGGGAATGAGCAGTTCTTC
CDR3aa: CASRDDSQGNEQFF

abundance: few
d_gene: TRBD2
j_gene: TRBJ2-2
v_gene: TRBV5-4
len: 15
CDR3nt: TGTGCCAGCAAGCAAGCGGGGGGTTGGACCGGGGAGCTGTTTTTT
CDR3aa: CASKQAGGWTGELFF

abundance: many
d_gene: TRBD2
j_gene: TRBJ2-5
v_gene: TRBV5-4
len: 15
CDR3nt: TGTGCCAGCAGCTCCATAGGGCTAGCGGAAGAGACCCAGTACTTC
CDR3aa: CASSSIGLAEETQYF

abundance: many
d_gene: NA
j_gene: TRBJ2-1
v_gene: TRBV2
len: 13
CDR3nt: TGTGCCAGCCGGGACTCCTCGACGGATGAGCAGTTCTTC
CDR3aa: CASRDSSTDEQFF

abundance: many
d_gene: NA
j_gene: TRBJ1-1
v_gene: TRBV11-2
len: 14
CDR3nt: TGTGCCAGCAGCCTCGGAACCAGGGGTACTGAAGCTTTCTTT
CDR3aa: CASSLGTRGTEAFF

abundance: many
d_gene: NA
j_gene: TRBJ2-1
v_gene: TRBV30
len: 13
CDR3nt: TGTGCCTGGACCCAGGGTATGTCAAATGAGCAGTTCTTC
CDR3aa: CAWTQGMSNEQFF

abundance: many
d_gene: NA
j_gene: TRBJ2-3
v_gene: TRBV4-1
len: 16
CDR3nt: TGCGCCAGCAGCCAATTCGAGGGGAGCAGCACAGATACGCAGTATTTT
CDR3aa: CASSQFEGSSTDTQYF

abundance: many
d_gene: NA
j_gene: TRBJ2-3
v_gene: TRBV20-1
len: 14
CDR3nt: TGCAGTGCCACCTCCCCCACTGTCGCGGATACGCAGTATTTT
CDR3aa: CSATSPTVADTQYF

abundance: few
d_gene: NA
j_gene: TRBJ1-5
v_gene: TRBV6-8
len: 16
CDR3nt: TGTGCCAGCACCCCGAGGGGGGAAGGAGGCAATCAGCCCCAGCATTTT
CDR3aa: CASTPRGEGGNQPQHF

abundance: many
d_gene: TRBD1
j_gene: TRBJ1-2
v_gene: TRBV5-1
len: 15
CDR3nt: TGCGCCAGCAGCTTAGGGACAGGGGAAGGCTATGGCTACACCTTC
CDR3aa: CASSLGTGEGYGYTF

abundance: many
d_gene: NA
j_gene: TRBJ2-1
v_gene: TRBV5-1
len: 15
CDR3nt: TGCGCCAGCAGTCATCGACCTGACTGGACAAATGAGCAGTTCTTC
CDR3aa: CASSHRPDWTNEQFF

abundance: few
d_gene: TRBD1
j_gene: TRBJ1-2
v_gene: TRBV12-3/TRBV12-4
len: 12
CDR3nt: TGTGCCAGCCCGGACGGACAGGGAGGCTACACCTTC
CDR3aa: CASPDGQGGYTF

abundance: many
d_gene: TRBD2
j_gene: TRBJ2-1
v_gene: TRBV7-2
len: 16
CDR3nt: TGTGCCAGCAGCTTAGCGTCGCGGGGGGGCTACAATGAGCAGTTCTTC
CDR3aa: CASSLASRGGYNEQFF

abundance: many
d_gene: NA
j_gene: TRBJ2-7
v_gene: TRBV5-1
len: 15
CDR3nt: TGCGCCAGCAGCTTTAGGATAGCAACCTTCTACGAGCAGTACTTC
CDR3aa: CASSFRIATFYEQYF

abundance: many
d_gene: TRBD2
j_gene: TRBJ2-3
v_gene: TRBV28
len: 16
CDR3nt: TGTGCCAGCAGTTTATCTCCTAGCGGGGGCACAGATACGCAGTATTTT
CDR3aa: CASSLSPSGGTDTQYF

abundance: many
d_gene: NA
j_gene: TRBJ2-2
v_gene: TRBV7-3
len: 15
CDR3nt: TGTGCCAGCAGCCCAGGTCGGGGAGACACCGGGGAGCTGTTTTTT
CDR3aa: CASSPGRGDTGELFF

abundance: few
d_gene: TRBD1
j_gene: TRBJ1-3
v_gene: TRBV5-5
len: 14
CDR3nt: TGTGCCAGCAGCCCTAGACAGGGAGGAAACACCATATATTTT
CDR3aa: CASSPRQGGNTIYF

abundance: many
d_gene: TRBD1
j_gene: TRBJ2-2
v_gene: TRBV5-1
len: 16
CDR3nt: TGCGCCAGCAGCGGGACAGGTTCCGAGGTCGGCGGGGAGCTGTTTTTT
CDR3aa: CASSGTGSEVGGELFF

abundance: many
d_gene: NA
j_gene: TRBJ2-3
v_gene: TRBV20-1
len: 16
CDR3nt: TGCAGTGCTAGAGATTACGGGCGGGGCTACACAGATACGCAGTATTTT
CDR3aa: CSARDYGRGYTDTQYF

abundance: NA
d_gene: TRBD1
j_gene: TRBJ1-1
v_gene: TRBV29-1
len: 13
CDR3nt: TGCAGCGGGGGACAGGGTTGGGGGTCTGAAGCTTTCTTT
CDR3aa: CSGGQGWGSEAFF

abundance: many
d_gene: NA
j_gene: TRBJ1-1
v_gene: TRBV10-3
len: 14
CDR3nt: TGTGCCACCCACCCCTGGGGAGAAAACACTGAAGCTTTCTTT
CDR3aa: CATHPWGENTEAFF

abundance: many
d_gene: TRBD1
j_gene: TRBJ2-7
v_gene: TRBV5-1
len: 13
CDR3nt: TGCGCCAGCAGAAGGACAGGGTCCTACGAGCAGTACTTC
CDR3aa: CASRRTGSYEQYF

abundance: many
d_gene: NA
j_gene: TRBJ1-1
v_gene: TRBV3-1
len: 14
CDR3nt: TGTGCCAGCAGACCCAGCGAGACAGCCACTGAAGCTTTCTTT
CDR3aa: CASRPSETATEAFF

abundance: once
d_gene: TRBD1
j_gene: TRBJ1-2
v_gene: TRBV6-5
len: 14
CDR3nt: TGTGCCAGCAGTGACAGGGAAACCAACTATGGCTACACCTTC
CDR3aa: CASSDRETNYGYTF

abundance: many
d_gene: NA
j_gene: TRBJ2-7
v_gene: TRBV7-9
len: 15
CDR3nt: TGTGCCAGCAGCTTTACCGGGACGGTCCTTATCCAGCAGTACTTC
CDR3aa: CASSFTGTVLIQQYF

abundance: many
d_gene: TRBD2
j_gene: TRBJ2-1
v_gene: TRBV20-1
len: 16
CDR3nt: TGCAGTGCTAGAGGTAGCGGGGGGGCGGTCCACAATGAGCAGTTCTTC
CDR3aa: CSARGSGGAVHNEQFF

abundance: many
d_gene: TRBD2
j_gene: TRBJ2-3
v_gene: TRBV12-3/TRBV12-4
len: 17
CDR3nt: TGTGCCAGCAGTTCTCCACCCGGGACTAGGCTCACAGATACGCAGTATTTT
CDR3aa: CASSSPPGTRLTDTQYF

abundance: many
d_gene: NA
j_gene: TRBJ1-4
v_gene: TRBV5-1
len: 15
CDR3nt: TGCGCCAGCAGCCCCGGGGCGGGTAGTAATGAAAAACTGTTTTTT
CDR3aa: CASSPGAGSNEKLFF

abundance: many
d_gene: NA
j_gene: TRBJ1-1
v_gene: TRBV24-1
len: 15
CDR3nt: TGTGCCACCAGTGATCCAAAGCTGGGGAACACTGAAGCTTTCTTT
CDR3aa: CATSDPKLGNTEAFF

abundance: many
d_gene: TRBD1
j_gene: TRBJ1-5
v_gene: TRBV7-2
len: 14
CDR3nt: TGTGCCAGCACGAAGACAGGGAAAGATCAGCCCCAGCATTTT
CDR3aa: CASTKTGKDQPQHF

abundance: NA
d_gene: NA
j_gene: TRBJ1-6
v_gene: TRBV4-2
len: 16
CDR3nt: TGTGCCAGCAGCCAAGATGCCGGGACGGAGAATTCACCCCTCCACTTT
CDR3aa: CASSQDAGTENSPLHF

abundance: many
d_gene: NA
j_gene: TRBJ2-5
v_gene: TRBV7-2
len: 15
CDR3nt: TGTGCCAGCAGCCCAGGAGGGGGGATCGTTGAGACCCAGTACTTC
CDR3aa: CASSPGGGIVETQYF

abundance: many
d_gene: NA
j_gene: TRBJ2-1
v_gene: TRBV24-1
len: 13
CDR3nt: TGTGCCACCAGTGGTGCAGGGGGAGGTGAGCAGTTCTTC
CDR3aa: CATSGAGGGEQFF

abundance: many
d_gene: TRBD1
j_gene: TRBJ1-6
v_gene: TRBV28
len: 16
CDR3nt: TGTGCCACCAGCTTGACCGGGACAGGCCTCAATTCACCCCTCCACTTT
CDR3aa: CATSLTGTGLNSPLHF

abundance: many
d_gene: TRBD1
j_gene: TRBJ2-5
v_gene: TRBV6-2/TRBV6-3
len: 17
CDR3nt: TGTGCCAGCAGTTACCCTCCGAGGACAGGGGACCGAGAGACCCAGTACTTC
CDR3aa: CASSYPPRTGDRETQYF

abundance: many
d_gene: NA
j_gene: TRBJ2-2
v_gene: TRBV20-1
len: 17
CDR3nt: TGCAGTGCTAGAGGTGGAGGGGCCAGCTCGAACACCGGGGAGCTGTTTTTT
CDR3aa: CSARGGGASSNTGELFF

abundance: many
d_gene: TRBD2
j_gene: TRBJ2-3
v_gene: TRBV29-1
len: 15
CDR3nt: TGCAGCGTTGGGGGTACTAGCGGATCCACAGATACGCAGTATTTT
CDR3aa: CSVGGTSGSTDTQYF

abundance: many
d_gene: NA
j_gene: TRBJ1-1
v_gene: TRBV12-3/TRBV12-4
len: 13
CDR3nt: TGTGCCAGCACCTTGGGGGGGGTTTCTGAAGCTTTCTTT
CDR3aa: CASTLGGVSEAFF

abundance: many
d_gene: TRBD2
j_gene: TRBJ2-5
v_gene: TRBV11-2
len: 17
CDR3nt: TGTGCCAGCAGCCCCCCGGGACTAGCGGGGGGGCCAGAGACCCAGTACTTC
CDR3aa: CASSPPGLAGGPETQYF

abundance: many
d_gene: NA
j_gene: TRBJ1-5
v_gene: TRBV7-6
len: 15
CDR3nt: TGTGCCAGCAGCTTAGCCAGTGGCCTAAACCAGCCCCAGCATTTT
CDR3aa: CASSLASGLNQPQHF